Presented here are 10 T cell receptor beta chains from one specimen sequenced in a study of T cell responses to AZD1222 COVID-19 vaccine. Repertoires were generated with immunoSEQ multiplex PCR, while TCRdb's copy carries only in-frame clones and drops some. The table lists 85,000 to 130,000 clones, around 89% of them singletons, with around 19% in the top ten. The source was peripheral blood, collected on day 0 of AZD1222 vaccination. The origin of the receptors is an adult in good health.

The rearrangement uses TRBV5-1 and TRBJ2-7; D gene unclear. The V end was cut by 4 bases, the J end by 4 bases, with 12 bases between. CDR1 and CDR2 (germline): SGHRS, YFSETQ. The CDR3 has 13 amino acids. The DNA of the CDR3 is TGCGCCAGCAGCGGGGTAATCCCTTACGAGCAGTACTTC. The encoded protein is CASSGVIPYEQYF.

The chain is built from TRBV5-6 and TRBJ1-2; 7 bases line up with TRBD1. The CDR3 runs to 15 residues. Unmatched junction bases numbered 6, after V lost 3 bases and J lost 1 base. The V gene's germline CDR1 is SGHDT and CDR2 YYEEEE. CDR3 coding DNA: TGTGCCAGCAGCTCCGACAGGGACCTTAACTATGGCTACACCTTC. This translates into CASSSDRDLNYGYTF.

The V gene is TRBV10-3, the J gene TRBJ1-6, with a weak D call TRBD1 (5 bases). The CDR3 length is 14 residues. Trimming left V 6 bases short and J 7 bases short, with 13 bases between. Germline V gene lookup returns CDR1 ENHRY and CDR2 SYGVKD. The CDR3 spells CAIRAGLENSPLHF. CDR3 DNA: TGTGCCATCAGGGCAGGGTTAGAAAATTCACCCCTCCACTTT.

V gene TRBV27 combines with J gene TRBJ2-6; D gene ambiguous. Per germline, CDR1 MNHEY and CDR2 SMNVEV (reference sequence). V was pared by 5 bases and J by 3 bases, with 8 bases between. The CDR3 has 14 amino acids. CDR3 in amino acids: CASSRRIGANVLTF. The CDR3 nucleotides read TGTGCCAGCAGTAGACGGATTGGGGCCAACGTCCTGACTTTC.

This CDR3 reads CASRQGFGGQPQHF. The CDR3 DNA reads as TGTGCCAGTCGACAGGGTTTCGGCGGTCAGCCCCAGCATTTT. The chain carries TRBV19 and TRBJ1-5, with TRBD1 identical over 7 bases. Unmatched junction bases numbered 10, after V lost 8 bases and J lost 6 bases. Per germline, CDR1 LNHDA and CDR2 SQIVND (reference sequence). This CDR3 is 14 amino acids long.

V is TRBV6-5 and J is TRBJ1-2; D is possibly TRBD1 (6 bases). Germline loops: CDR1 MNHEY, CDR2 SVGAGI. The CDR3 totals 14 residues. V was clipped by 5 bases and J by 4 bases, with 14 bases between them. In DNA, the CDR3 is TGTGCCAGCAGTCACAGGGATGGGGGCTATGGCTACACCTTC. Translating gives CASSHRDGGYGYTF.

The chain recombines TRBV5-1 with TRBJ2-1, with D possibly TRBD2 on 6 matching bases. This CDR3 has 17 residues. Looked up from germline, CDR1 is SGHRS and CDR2 is YFSETQ. Trimming took off 0 bases at V and 4 bases at J, with 17 bases between the two ends. CDR3 sequence: CASSLASGRGAYNEQFF. In DNA, the CDR3 is TGCGCCAGCAGCTTGGCTTCGGGGCGCGGGGCGTACAATGAGCAGTTCTTC.

The rearrangement joins TRBV4-2 to TRBJ1-2; 8 nucleotides match TRBD1. CDR3 length: 16 amino acids. V dropped 1 base and J dropped 3; count of bases not matched to a gene: 7. Germline loops: CDR1 LGHNA, CDR2 YNFKEQ. The CDR3 DNA sequence: TGTGCCAGCAGCCAAGGGTACAGGGGGTCAGACTATGGCTACACCTTC. This sequence encodes CASSQGYRGSDYGYTF.

The chain links TRBV10-1 to TRBJ1-1, with D perhaps matching TRBD1 (6 bases). Germline V lookup: CDR1 WNHNN, CDR2 SYGVQD (reference sequence). This CDR3 has 13 amino acids. Trimming pared 8 bases from V and 0 bases from J, leaving 10 bases between. The CDR3 DNA reads TGCGCCAGCTCGGACAGCATGAACACTGAAGCTTTCTTT. This encodes CASSDSMNTEAFF.

In its sample, this clone is medium-sized. The chain is built from TRBV11-2 and TRBJ2-1; maybe TRBD2 (7 bases). The CDR3 is 17 amino acids. V shed 3 bases and J shed 5 bases, with 20 bases lying between them. Germline V gives CDR1 SGHAT, CDR2 FQNNGV. The DNA for the CDR3 is TGTGCCAGCAGCTTGGGTGGGGGGGCTATTGACCACAATGAGCAGTTCTTC. Its protein is CASSLGGGAIDHNEQFF.